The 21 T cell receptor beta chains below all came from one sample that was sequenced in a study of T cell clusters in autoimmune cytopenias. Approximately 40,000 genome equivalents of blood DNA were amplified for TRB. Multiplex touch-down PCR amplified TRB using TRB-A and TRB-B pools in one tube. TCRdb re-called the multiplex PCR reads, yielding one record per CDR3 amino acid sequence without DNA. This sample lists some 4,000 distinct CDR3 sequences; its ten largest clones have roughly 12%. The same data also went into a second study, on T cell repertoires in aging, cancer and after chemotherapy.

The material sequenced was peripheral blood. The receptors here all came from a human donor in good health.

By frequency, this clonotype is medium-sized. This chain's CDR3 is CASGSSGANVLTF. This chain connects TRBV7-9 to TRBJ2-6. CDR3 length equals 13 residues. Germline lookup yields CDR1 SEHNR and CDR2 FQNEAQ (reference sequence).

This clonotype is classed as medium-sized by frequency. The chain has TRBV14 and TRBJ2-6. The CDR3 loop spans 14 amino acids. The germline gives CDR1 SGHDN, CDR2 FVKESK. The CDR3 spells CASSHGSGANVLTF.

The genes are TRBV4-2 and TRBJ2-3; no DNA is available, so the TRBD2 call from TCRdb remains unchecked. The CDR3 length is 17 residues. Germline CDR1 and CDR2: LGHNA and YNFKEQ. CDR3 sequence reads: CASSQEGTSGMGDTQYF.

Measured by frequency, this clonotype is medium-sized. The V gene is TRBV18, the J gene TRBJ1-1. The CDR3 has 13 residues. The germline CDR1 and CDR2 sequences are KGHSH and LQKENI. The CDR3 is CASSRVVNTEAFF.

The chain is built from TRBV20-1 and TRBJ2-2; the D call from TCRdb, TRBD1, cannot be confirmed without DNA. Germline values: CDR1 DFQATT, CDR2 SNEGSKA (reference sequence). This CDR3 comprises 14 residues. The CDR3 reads CSARFPGVFGELFF.

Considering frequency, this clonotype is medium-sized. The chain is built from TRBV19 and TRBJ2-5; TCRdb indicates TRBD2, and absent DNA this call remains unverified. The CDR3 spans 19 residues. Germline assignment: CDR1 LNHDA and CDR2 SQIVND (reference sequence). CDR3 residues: CASSRRGIGGRSGQETQYF.

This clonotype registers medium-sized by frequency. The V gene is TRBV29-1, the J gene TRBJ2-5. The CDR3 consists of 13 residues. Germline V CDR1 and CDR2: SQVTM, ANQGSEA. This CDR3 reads CSVERQNQETQYF.

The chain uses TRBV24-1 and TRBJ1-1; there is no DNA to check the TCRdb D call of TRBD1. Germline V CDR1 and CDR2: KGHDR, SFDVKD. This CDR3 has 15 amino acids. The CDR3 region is CATRGSGTPNTEAFF.

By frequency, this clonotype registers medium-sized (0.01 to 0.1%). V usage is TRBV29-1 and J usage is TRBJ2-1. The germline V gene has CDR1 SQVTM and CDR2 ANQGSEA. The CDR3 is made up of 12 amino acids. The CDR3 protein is CSVEMLVSEQFF.

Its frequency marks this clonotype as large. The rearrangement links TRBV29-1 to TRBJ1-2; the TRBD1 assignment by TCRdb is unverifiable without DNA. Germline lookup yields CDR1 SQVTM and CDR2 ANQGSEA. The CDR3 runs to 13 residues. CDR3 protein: CSVEGGSVYGYTF.

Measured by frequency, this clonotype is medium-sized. CDR3 in amino acids: CASSLRQTNYGYTF. This chain links TRBV5-4 with TRBJ1-2. CDR1 SGHNT and CDR2 YYREEE come from the germline V gene (reference sequence). This CDR3 is 14 amino acids long.

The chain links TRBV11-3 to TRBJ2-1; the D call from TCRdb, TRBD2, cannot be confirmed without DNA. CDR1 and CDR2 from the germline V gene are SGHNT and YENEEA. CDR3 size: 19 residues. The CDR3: CASSSIGQQGLAGADEQFF. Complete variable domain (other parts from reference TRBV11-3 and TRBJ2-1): EAGVVQSPRYKIIEKKQPVAFWCNPISGHNTLYWYLQNLGQGPELLIRYENEEAVDDSQLPKDRFSAERLKGVDSTLKIQPAELGDSAVYLCASSSIGQQGLAGADEQFFGPGTRLTVL.

The CDR3 is CASSHSQGGKLFF. The chain carries TRBV12-3 or TRBV12-4 and TRBJ1-4; checking the TCRdb D call of TRBD1 is not possible without DNA. This CDR3 spans 13 amino acids.

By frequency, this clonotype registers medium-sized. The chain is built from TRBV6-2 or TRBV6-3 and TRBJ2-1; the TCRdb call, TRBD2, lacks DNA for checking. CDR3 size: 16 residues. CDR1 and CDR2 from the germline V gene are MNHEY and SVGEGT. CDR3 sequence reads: CASTGGGLADYNEQFF.

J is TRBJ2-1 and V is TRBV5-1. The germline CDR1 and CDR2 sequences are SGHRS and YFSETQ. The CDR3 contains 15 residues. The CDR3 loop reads CASSIQAGGLNEQFF.

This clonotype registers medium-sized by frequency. CDR3 region: CASSESLPEAGTYNEQFF. The chain joins TRBV7-9 to TRBJ2-1. The germline gives CDR1 SEHNR, CDR2 FQNEAQ (reference sequence). This CDR3 has 18 residues.

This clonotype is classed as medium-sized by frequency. The CDR3 spells CASSLKEADTQYF. This rearrangement joins TRBV6-2 or TRBV6-3 to TRBJ2-3; TCRdb selects TRBD2, and the lack of DNA leaves this call unchecked. CDR3 length: 13 amino acids. Germline CDR1 MNHEY, CDR2 SVGEGT.

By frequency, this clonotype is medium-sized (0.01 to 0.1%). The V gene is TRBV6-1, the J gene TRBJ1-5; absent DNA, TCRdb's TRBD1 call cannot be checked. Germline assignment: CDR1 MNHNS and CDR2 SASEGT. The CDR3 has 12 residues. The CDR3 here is CASSDYPGPQHF.

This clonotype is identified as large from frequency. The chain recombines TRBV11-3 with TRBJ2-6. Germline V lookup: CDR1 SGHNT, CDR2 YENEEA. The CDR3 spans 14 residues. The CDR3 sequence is CASSQRSGANVLTF.

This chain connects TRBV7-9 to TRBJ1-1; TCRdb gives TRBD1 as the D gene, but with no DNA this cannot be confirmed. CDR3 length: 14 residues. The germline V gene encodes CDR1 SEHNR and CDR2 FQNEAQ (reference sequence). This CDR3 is CASSPPGQGLSAFF.

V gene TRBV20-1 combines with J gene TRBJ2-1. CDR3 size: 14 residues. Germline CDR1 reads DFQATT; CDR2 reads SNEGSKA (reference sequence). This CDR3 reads CSARWWRSYNEQFF.